These T cell receptor beta chains were read from a single sample in a study of OX40 agonist ivuxolimab in advanced cancers. Using immunoSEQ multiplex PCR, the repertoire was profiled, and TCRdb retains in-frame clones only, with some absent. Of some 60,000 clones in the sample, 91% were seen once. The material was CD4+ or CD8+ T cells sorted from blood, obtained in a trial of the OX40 agonist ivuxolimab. Source of these receptors: an adult with an advanced solid tumor such as melanoma, head and neck, liver or kidney cancer. Both conserved end residues are part of each CDR3. A D gene is named only where the DNA matches it firmly. Some rows have no size entry. The others give once, few or many, or a class for an expanded clone.

clone size	J gene	D gene	V gene	CDR3 protein	CDR3 DNA
NA	TRBJ1-1	NA	TRBV7-6	CASSAGTEAFF	TGTGCCAGCAGCGCCGGCACTGAAGCTTTCTTT
NA	TRBJ1-4	NA	TRBV28	CASSLFSAGEKLFF	TGTGCCAGCAGTTTATTCTCGGCGGGGGAAAAACTGTTTTTT
NA	TRBJ2-1	NA	TRBV18	CASSLLAPPAYNEQFF	TGTGCCAGCTCTCTTCTAGCTCCCCCCGCCTACAATGAGCAGTTCTTC
NA	TRBJ2-7	NA	TRBV10-1	CASSDPGSGGGYEQYF	TGCGCCAGCAGTGATCCGGGTAGCGGTGGCGGATACGAGCAGTACTTC
NA	TRBJ2-1	NA	TRBV15	CATSVLRGSEQFF	TGTGCCACCAGCGTATTACGAGGGAGTGAGCAGTTCTTC
NA	TRBJ2-7	NA	TRBV28	CASSLGDSRYEQYF	TGTGCCAGCAGTTTAGGGGATTCAAGGTACGAGCAGTACTTC
once	TRBJ1-1	NA	TRBV2	CASRAPGNVNTEAFF	TGTGCCAGCAGGGCCCCAGGGAATGTGAACACTGAAGCTTTCTTT
many	TRBJ2-5	TRBD2	TRBV7-9	CASSLSTGGRETQYF	TGTGCCAGCAGCTTATCCACAGGCGGGAGAGAGACCCAGTACTTC
NA	TRBJ2-2	NA	TRBV29-1	CSVELVGGRNTGELFF	TGCAGCGTTGAATTGGTCGGGGGCCGGAACACCGGGGAGCTGTTTTTT
NA	TRBJ2-1	NA	TRBV6-5	CASRSGTGGYNEQFF	TGTGCCAGCAGATCCGGGACTGGAGGGTACAATGAGCAGTTCTTC
NA	TRBJ2-1	NA	TRBV9	CASSGRDNYNEQFF	TGTGCCAGCAGCGGCCGGGACAACTACAATGAGCAGTTCTTC
few	TRBJ1-4	TRBD1	TRBV15	CATSRERQGGYEKLFF	TGTGCCACCAGCAGAGAGCGACAGGGAGGGTATGAAAAACTGTTTTTT
NA	TRBJ2-7	NA	TRBV27	CASSLTQFYEQYF	TGTGCCAGCAGCCTAACCCAGTTCTACGAGCAGTACTTC
NA	TRBJ2-7	NA	TRBV6-6	CASSLKPYEQYF	TGTGCCAGCAGCCTCAAACCCTACGAGCAGTACTTC
NA	TRBJ2-2	NA	TRBV29-1	CSVMNENTGELFF	TGCAGCGTTATGAATGAGAACACCGGGGAGCTGTTTTTT
NA	TRBJ2-1	NA	TRBV4-1	CASSHGYNEQFF	TGCGCCAGCAGCCACGGCTACAATGAGCAGTTCTTC
NA	TRBJ2-7	NA	TRBV6-5	CASSRLESSYEQYF	TGTGCCAGCAGCCGACTAGAAAGCTCCTACGAGCAGTACTTC
once	TRBJ2-6	NA	TRBV4-2	CASSQVEEYSGANVLTF	TGTGCCAGCAGCCAAGTAGAGGAATACTCTGGGGCCAACGTCCTGACTTTC
NA	TRBJ2-7	NA	TRBV5-5	CASSFVGYSYEQYF	TGTGCCAGCAGCTTTGTGGGTTACTCCTACGAGCAGTACTTC
NA	TRBJ2-2	NA	TRBV28	CATGASTGELFF	TGTGCCACTGGGGCGTCCACCGGGGAGCTGTTTTTT
NA	TRBJ2-3	TRBD2	TRBV5-1	CASSQTSGRPDTQYF	TGCGCCAGCAGCCAAACTAGCGGGAGACCAGATACGCAGTATTTT
NA	TRBJ2-7	TRBD2	TRBV7-8	CASSLGLGLDAYEQYF	TGTGCCAGCAGCTTAGGTTTGGGACTAGATGCTTACGAGCAGTACTTC
NA	TRBJ2-2	NA	TRBV7-9	CASSFRFAGGELFF	TGTGCCAGCAGCTTTCGTTTTGCAGGCGGGGAGCTGTTTTTT
NA	TRBJ2-6	NA	TRBV6-6	CASSFSGNGANVLTF	TGTGCCAGCAGTTTTTCAGGGAATGGGGCCAACGTCCTGACTTTC
NA	TRBJ2-3	TRBD2	TRBV7-9	CASSPLAGGLTDTQYF	TGTGCCAGCAGTCCACTAGCGGGAGGGCTTACAGATACGCAGTATTTT
NA	TRBJ2-5	NA	TRBV23-1	CASSQSTVQETQYF	TGCGCCAGCAGTCAATCGACAGTCCAAGAGACCCAGTACTTC
NA	TRBJ2-5	NA	TRBV29-1	CSVSLGGETQYF	TGCAGCGTCTCTCTAGGGGGAGAGACCCAGTACTTC
NA	TRBJ2-1	TRBD2	TRBV19	CASSITGGPNEQFF	TGTGCCAGTAGTATCACGGGAGGGCCCAATGAGCAGTTCTTC
NA	TRBJ1-3	NA	TRBV4-1	CASSQEGPSSGNTIYF	TGCGCCAGCAGCCAAGAAGGCCCAAGCTCTGGAAACACCATATATTTT